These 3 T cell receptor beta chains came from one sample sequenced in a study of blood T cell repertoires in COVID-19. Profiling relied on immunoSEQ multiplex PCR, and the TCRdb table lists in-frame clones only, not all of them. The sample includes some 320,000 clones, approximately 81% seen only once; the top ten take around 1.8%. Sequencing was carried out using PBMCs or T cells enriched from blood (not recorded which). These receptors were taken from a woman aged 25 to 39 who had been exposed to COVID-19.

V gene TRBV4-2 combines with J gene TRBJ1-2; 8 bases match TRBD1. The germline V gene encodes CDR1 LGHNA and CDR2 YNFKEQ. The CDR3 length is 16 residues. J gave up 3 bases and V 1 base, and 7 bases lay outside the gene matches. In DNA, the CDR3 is TGTGCCAGCAGCCAAGCGGACAGGGCAAAAGACTATGGCTACACCTTC. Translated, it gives CASSQADRAKDYGYTF.

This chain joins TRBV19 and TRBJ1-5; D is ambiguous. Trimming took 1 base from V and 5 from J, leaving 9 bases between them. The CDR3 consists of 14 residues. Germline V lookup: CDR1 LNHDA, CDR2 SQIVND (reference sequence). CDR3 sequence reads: CASSIGGDYQPQHF. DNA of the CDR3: TGTGCCAGTAGTATAGGCGGGGATTATCAGCCCCAGCATTTT. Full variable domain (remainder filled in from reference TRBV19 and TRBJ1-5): DGGITQSPKYLFRKEGQNVTLSCEQNLNHDAMYWYRQDPGQGLRLIYYSQIVNDFQKGDIAEGYSVSREKKESFPLTVTSAQKNPTAFYLCASSIGGDYQPQHFGDGTRLSIL.

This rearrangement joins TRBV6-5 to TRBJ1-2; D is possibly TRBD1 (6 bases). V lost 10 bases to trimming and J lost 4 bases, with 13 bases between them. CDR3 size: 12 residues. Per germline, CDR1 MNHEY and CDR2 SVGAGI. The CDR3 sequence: CATGQSVYGYTF. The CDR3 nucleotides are TGTGCCACCGGACAGTCGGTCTATGGCTACACCTTC.